These T cell receptor beta chains were read from a single sample in a study of response to subunit inactivated influenza vaccine. TCRdb reanalysed the RT-PCR reads using MiXCR and keeps one entry per CDR3 protein. Among roughly 700,000 distinct CDR3 sequences listed, approximately 14% were seen once. The sample was PBMCs from blood, taken 11 to 12 days after vaccination. The receptors come from a man aged 45-65 years who received an inactivated influenza vaccine. Each CDR3 is given with its conserved first and last residue. A D gene is named only where the DNA matches it firmly. The size of a clone is reported for some rows only, either as once, few or many, or as a class for expanded clones.

CDR3 length: 12
clone size: once
D gene: TRBD1
J gene: TRBJ1-1
V gene: TRBV6-2/TRBV6-3
CDR3 DNA: TGTGCCAGCGGGGGAACAGGGGGCTTCGCTTTCTTT
CDR3 protein: CASGGTGGFAFF

CDR3 length: 13
clone size: .
D gene: .
J gene: TRBJ2-3
V gene: TRBV20-1
CDR3 DNA: TGCAGTGCTACCGGATACAGCACAGATACGCAGTATTTT
CDR3 protein: CSATGYSTDTQYF

CDR3 length: 15
clone size: few
D gene: .
J gene: TRBJ2-2
V gene: TRBV7-2
CDR3 DNA: TGTGCCAGCAGCTTAGGTCGGGAGTTCCCCGGGGAGCTGTTTTTT
CDR3 protein: CASSLGREFPGELFF

CDR3 length: 14
clone size: .
D gene: .
J gene: TRBJ1-4
V gene: TRBV7-9
CDR3 DNA: TGTGCCAGCAGCGCAAGGGAAGCTAATGAAAAACTGTTTTTT
CDR3 protein: CASSAREANEKLFF

CDR3 length: 17
clone size: .
D gene: TRBD2
J gene: TRBJ2-7
V gene: TRBV28
CDR3 DNA: TGTGCCAGCAGTTTAGTCACTAGCGGGAGAGTTTCCGCCGAGCAGTACTTC
CDR3 protein: CASSLVTSGRVSAEQYF

CDR3 length: 16
clone size: many
D gene: .
J gene: TRBJ2-7
V gene: TRBV12-3/TRBV12-4
CDR3 DNA: TGTGCCAGCAGTTTAGCTCTCCGAGTCAGGGGTAACGAGCAGTACTTC
CDR3 protein: CASSLALRVRGNEQYF

CDR3 length: 13
clone size: many
D gene: .
J gene: TRBJ1-5
V gene: TRBV29-1
CDR3 DNA: TGCAGCGTTGATACAGGGCTCAATCAGCCCCAGCATTTT
CDR3 protein: CSVDTGLNQPQHF

CDR3 length: 17
clone size: few
D gene: TRBD2
J gene: TRBJ2-5
V gene: TRBV6-5
CDR3 DNA: TGTGCCAGCAGTTACGGGACTAGCGGGTACGGTACAGAGACCCAGTACTTC
CDR3 protein: CASSYGTSGYGTETQYF

CDR3 length: 15
clone size: .
D gene: TRBD2
J gene: TRBJ2-3
V gene: TRBV24-1
CDR3 DNA: TGTGCCACCAGTGACGGACTAGCGGGCACAGATACGCAGTATTTT
CDR3 protein: CATSDGLAGTDTQYF

CDR3 length: 15
clone size: once
D gene: .
J gene: TRBJ2-2
V gene: TRBV15
CDR3 DNA: TGTGCCACCAGCACCGGGACGCGTAACACCGGGGAGCTGTGTTTT
CDR3 protein: CATSTGTRNTGELCF

CDR3 length: 14
clone size: .
D gene: TRBD1
J gene: TRBJ1-5
V gene: TRBV5-1
CDR3 DNA: TGCGCCAGAGCCGTGAAGGGGGCGCGTCAGCCCCAGCATTTT
CDR3 protein: CARAVKGARQPQHF

CDR3 length: 17
clone size: many
D gene: TRBD1
J gene: TRBJ2-7
V gene: TRBV20-1
CDR3 DNA: TGCAGTGCTAGACCGGCCGGACCGGACAGGGGGAATTACGAGCAGTACTTC
CDR3 protein: CSARPAGPDRGNYEQYF

CDR3 length: 15
clone size: few
D gene: .
J gene: TRBJ1-1
V gene: TRBV28
CDR3 DNA: TGTGCCAGCAGTAATACTCCAGGGGACAACACTGAAGCTTTCTTT
CDR3 protein: CASSNTPGDNTEAFF

CDR3 length: 15
clone size: few
D gene: TRBD2
J gene: TRBJ2-1
V gene: TRBV29-1
CDR3 DNA: TGCAGCGCCCCCCGGGGGGGTAGCTCCTACAATGAGCAGTTCTTC
CDR3 protein: CSAPRGGSSYNEQFF

CDR3 length: 13
clone size: many
D gene: .
J gene: TRBJ1-2
V gene: TRBV7-2
CDR3 DNA: TGTGCCAGCAGCTTTGGAGGACACTATGGCTACACCTTC
CDR3 protein: CASSFGGHYGYTF

CDR3 length: 17
clone size: .
D gene: TRBD1
J gene: TRBJ1-1
V gene: TRBV28
CDR3 DNA: TGTGCCAGCAGTTTCCGGGGACAGGCCCCGGCCCGCACTGAAGCTTTCTTT
CDR3 protein: CASSFRGQAPARTEAFF

CDR3 length: 15
clone size: once
D gene: TRBD2
J gene: TRBJ2-7
V gene: TRBV11-2
CDR3 DNA: TGTGCCAGCAGCCTACGGCGGACTAGCGGCTACGAGCAGTACTTC
CDR3 protein: CASSLRRTSGYEQYF

CDR3 length: 16
clone size: .
D gene: TRBD1
J gene: TRBJ2-7
V gene: TRBV5-1
CDR3 DNA: TGCGCCAGCAGCTGGGGTGGACAGGGAAAGTCCTACGAGCAGTACTTC
CDR3 protein: CASSWGGQGKSYEQYF

CDR3 length: 16
clone size: few
D gene: TRBD2
J gene: TRBJ2-2
V gene: TRBV25-1
CDR3 DNA: TGTGCCAGCAGTCCCCTCGGGGGGGGAAACACCGGGGAGCTGTTTTTT
CDR3 protein: CASSPLGGGNTGELFF

CDR3 length: 15
clone size: .
D gene: .
J gene: TRBJ2-7
V gene: TRBV13
CDR3 DNA: TGTGCCAGCGCCCTATCAGGGGCGGGGGCGGGCGAGCAGTACTTC
CDR3 protein: CASALSGAGAGEQYF